The 4 T cell receptor beta chains below come from one sample, sequenced in a study of Ad26.COV2.S vaccination and SARS-CoV-2 variants. Treatment given: around 19 received Ad26.COV2.S at low or high dose, single or two shots; 5 received placebo; per-sample allocation not given. The investigators took samples on day 63 after the first vaccine or placebo injection. Here immunoSEQ multiplex PCR was the method, and the copy in TCRdb shows in-frame clones only, minus some. The sample yields fewer than 500,000 clones, 90% seen once. The sequenced sample was peripheral blood, obtained in a trial of Ad26.COV2.S vaccine versus placebo. These receptors all come from a person between 18 and 59 years old who received the Ad26.COV2.S COVID-19 vaccine or a placebo.

The CDR3 bases are TGTGCCACCAGTGAAGAGAGCGTTTCGGTACCCAATGAGCAGTTCTTC. Its protein product is CATSEESVSVPNEQFF. The J gene is TRBJ2-1, the V gene TRBV24-1; D is ambiguous. The germline V gene has CDR1 KGHDR and CDR2 SFDVKD. There are 16 residues in the CDR3. Trimming took off 4 bases at V and 6 bases at J, with 18 bases between the two ends.

The chain has TRBV6-2 or TRBV6-3 and TRBJ2-3; 9 nucleotides agree with TRBD2. The germline V gene encodes CDR1 MNHEY and CDR2 SVGEGT. The V gene end was trimmed by 5 bases and the J gene end by 6 bases; junction bases not matched to a gene: 3. The CDR3 loop spans 13 amino acids. The CDR3 spells CASSLAGSDTQYF. Written as DNA, the CDR3 is TGTGCCAGCAGTCTAGCGGGAAGCGATACGCAGTATTTT.

The V gene is TRBV29-1, the J gene TRBJ1-4; D gene ambiguous. V was pared by 4 bases and J by 8 bases, with 14 bases between. This CDR3 spans 13 amino acids. Germline V gene sequence: CDR1 SQVTM, CDR2 ANQGSEA. CDR3 bases: TGCAGCGTTGGGGGTCCCGGCGGAGAAAAACTGTTTTTT. Its translation is CSVGGPGGEKLFF.

The rearrangement uses TRBV19 and TRBJ1-5, with TRBD1 identical over 10 bases. The V gene's germline CDR1 is LNHDA and CDR2 SQIVND (reference sequence). The CDR3 has 18 residues. With 3 bases clipped from V and 5 bases from J, the junction kept 13 bases outside the gene matches. The CDR3 region is CASSIDRGRESFHQPQHF. Written as DNA, the CDR3 is TGTGCCAGTAGTATTGACAGGGGGCGGGAATCATTTCATCAGCCCCAGCATTTT.